The present T cell receptor beta chain was sequenced within a study of cytomegalovirus exposure and HLA in healthy donors (TCRdb year 2017). Background for the entire study: An earlier analysis of several hundred of the donors reported 276 Gb of sequence data and 117 million unique TCR beta sequences obtained from around 180 million T cells. Because of strong linkage in the cohort, five DR-DQ haplotypes were treated as single units for association and clustering. The study profiled the T cell repertoires of more than 500 subjects by immunosequencing and related them to cytomegalovirus serostatus. A later genetic analysis used genome-wide SNP genotypes for about 60% of the roughly 700 donors, treating that subset as a discovery cohort. In the later analysis, no new phenotypic data were used to find candidate immune exposures; instead, reliance was placed on TCR beta sequences and their occurrence across donors. High-throughput TCR immunosequencing, statistical association of individual TCRs with disease status, and machine learning were combined to predict cytomegalovirus infection status. An earlier analysis of 587 of the donors applied high-throughput TCR beta sequencing to assess whether each TCR beta V gene segment acted as functional or pseudogenic. The study aimed to test whether cataloging public T cell receptors could reveal signatures of past pathogen exposure. In addition to the first cohort of 500 to 850 subjects, a separate validation cohort of 120 different subjects was used. Among about 390 genotyped donors of the cohort, an average of approximately 240,000 unique TCR beta nucleotide sequences were sequenced per donor, around 20% of them non-productive. The number of donors typed differed by locus, with 629-630 for A, B, C, DRB1 and DQB1, roughly 520 for DQA1, 600 to 610 for DPA1, and some 440 for DPB1. Of the roughly 400 genotyped donors, about 84% fell in the genetic ancestry cluster associated with self-reported Caucasian donors. A later analysis re-analyzed previously published TCR beta repertoires from 666 donors and added high-resolution HLA genotyping to study TCR occurrence patterns. Class I and class II HLA loci were covered by the typing at four-digit resolution. Donor age, sex, ethnicity and CMV serostatus were collected together with the repertoire data. Every repertoire in the discovery cohort had been generated on one and the same sequencing platform. Approximately 310 gigabases of sequencing data and 70 million to 95 million unique TCR sequences made up an early release that covered roughly 670 HLA-typed donors.

Library creation used the immunoSEQ multiplex PCR assay. A mixture of 60 forward primers for TCR Vbeta segments and 13 reverse primers for TCR Jbeta segments was used in the multiplex PCR. A multiplex PCR assay on genomic DNA amplified the CDR3 region of rearranged TCR beta genes. On the Illumina HiSeq System, the amplified TCR beta libraries were sequenced as 87-base-pair reads. Per the original workflow: In a later analysis, some 80 million unique TCR beta chains were counted across the 650 to 700 repertoires, and around 11 million of these chains were shared by at least two donors. Raw reads were error-corrected and collapsed into unique sequences by a nearest-neighbor algorithm in which closely related sequences were merged to remove PCR and sequencing errors. V, D and J gene segments were assigned by aligning CDR3 sequences to IMGT reference sequences. Each retained sequence needed at least a six-nucleotide match to both a V gene segment and a J gene segment. A rearrangement counted as productive if the CDR3 had no stop codons and remained in frame with V and J, and every other rearrangement counted as non-productive. Following IMGT convention, CDR3 was defined as the stretch from the second conserved V-encoded cysteine to the conserved J-encoded phenylalanine. Sequences without an unambiguous match to a single V gene segment were excluded from the earlier analysis of a few hundred of the donors. In an earlier analysis of around 600 of the donors, V segments were called functional above 56.7% productive rearrangements and were called segregating when the between-donor standard deviation exceeded 5%. A statistical classification framework was built for diagnosing cytomegalovirus status from the catalog of TCR beta chain sequences. V and J gene assignment, in a later analysis, came from comparing TCR nucleotide sequences with IMGT/GENE-DB human TR gene sequences. The TCRdist pipeline was used in a later analysis to assign CDR3 sequences and most-parsimonious VDJ recombination scenarios. In a later analysis, each TCR beta chain was defined by its CDR3 amino acid sequence together with its V-gene family, and reads without a unique V-gene family were excluded. To address suspected cross-contamination and a sequencing artifact, a later analysis removed a few hundred highly shared, low-generation-probability nucleotide sequences. For each public chain, a later analysis derived a clonal expansion index from normalized ranks of inferred template counts within each repertoire. Generation probabilities in a later analysis came from a VDJ recombination model fitted to out-of-frame rearrangements, and those results were checked against IGoR. In a later analysis, TCR-TCR, TCR-HLA and TCR-CMV co-occurrence was scored with hypergeometric tests, and a repertoire-size bias correction was applied to TCR pairs. To estimate false discovery rates, a later analysis permuted the HLA or CMV assignments 20 times. In a later analysis, co-occurring TCRs were grouped using DBSCAN, with TCRdist sequence similarity added in when clustering inside HLA-allele-positive subsets. For co-occurrence clustering, repertoires with fewer than 30,000 or more than 120,000 public chains were excluded, along with 5 or 6 repertoires with anomalous nucleotide sharing. TCRdb retrieved this table from immuneACCESS and kept in-frame rearrangements only. Not all clones are present; in checked studies, unresolved V genes account for under half, and no reason is known for the remainder. That table gives V, J and clone size, and the DNA gave D and trimming. The sample table lists some 200,000 clones, approximately 70% of them with a count of one. The biggest ten clones account for around 2.6% of the sample.

At the junction V is shortened by 0 bases and J by 3 bases; bases outside the gene matches: 4. In the germline V gene, CDR1 corresponds to LGHNA and CDR2 to YNFKEQ. Including the terminal cysteine and phenylalanine, the CDR3 comprises 17 residues. Only the CDR3 portion is preserved as DNA: 51 bases, with reading frame beginning at the first base. As to this clone: The specificity of this receptor is unknown. No base-level quality is on record; no much larger clone is a single base apart.

Study-wide conclusions, independent of this receptor: A few of the identified cytomegalovirus-associated TCR beta chains were confirmed in vitro to be specific for cytomegalovirus antigens. Broadly in line with IMGT annotations, most TCR beta V segments showed up in productive rearrangements about 87% or about 30% of the time in an earlier analysis of several hundred of the donors. In a later analysis, some 18,000 TCR beta sequences were associated with specific HLA alleles at a false discovery rate of 0.05. A later analysis found that TCR association rates varied across HLA loci, with DRB1 alleles showing the most associated TCRs and HLA-C alleles the fewest. In a later analysis, several top co-occurrence clusters were reported to appear linked to parvovirus B19, influenza, CMV and Epstein-Barr virus. Because counts were too low, about 15 rarely observed V segments, including chromosome 9 orphons, were left out of the earlier analysis of over 550 of the donors. Correlated functional status among segregating V segments might reflect linkage disequilibrium, but an unknown experimental factor could not be ruled out. Only TCR beta chains were sequenced in this cohort, and the absence of alpha or paired-chain data limited detectable features. Most CMV-associated TCR beta chains appeared to be HLA-restricted in a later analysis, and the HLA associations seemed to be driven largely by CMV exposure. Immune exposure information for the cohort was limited to CMV serostatus. A group of highly shared sequence variants was considered likely to be a technical artifact of the sequencing pipeline. According to the authors, the approach could potentially be generalized to other disease states and immunological phenotypes. Compared with the 666-donor mean, donors in an Asian-associated ancestry cluster had fewer N-insertions in productive TCRs, according to a later genetic analysis. The study gave a list of about 160 TCR beta chains associated with cytomegalovirus. The 87-base-pair reads could not distinguish some IMGT-functional V segments, including TRBV6-2 and TRBV6-3, so those segments were excluded. A later genetic analysis associated a missense DCLRE1C variant with V-gene and J-gene trimming of TCR beta chains, and an independent cohort replicated the association. The classifier was reported to diagnose cytomegalovirus status with high specificity and sensitivity in both the original cohort and the validation cohort. A further reported finding was that TCR beta sequences accurately predicted the HLA-A and HLA-B alleles for most subjects in the first cohort. HLA typing was unavailable for some donors at each locus, so association tests used only the typed subset. In a later analysis, HLA-associated TCR beta chains showed more clonal expansion and lower generation probabilities than non-associated chains that were equally common. Presence/absence analyses assumed roughly uniform sequencing depth across donors, an assumption that may not hold. Strong co-occurrence of HLA alleles, especially DR and DQ, made assigning TCR associations to individual alleles difficult. While some public TCRs were present in many individuals, most TCR sequences turned up only very rarely across donors.

In total, approximately 690 healthy bone marrow donors made up the cohort. Cohort members were all nominally healthy when sampled, although unrecorded immune exposures were likely present. The donor tested CMV seropositive and was one of the 289 seropositive cohort members. A peripheral blood sample was collected from each donor, and TCR beta sequencing was performed on peripheral blood mononuclear cells. The Qiagen DNeasy Blood Extraction Kit was used to extract genomic DNA from the blood cell samples. The rearrangement joined TRBV4-2 to TRBJ2-3, with 12 bases aligning to TRBD2. The sample consisted of PBMCs. This receptor was obtained from a middle-aged man in good health and CMV-seropositive. The CDR3 protein: CASSQETSGGLTDTQYF. The base sequence is TGTGCCAGCAGCCAAGAAACTAGCGGGGGGTTAACAGATACGCAGTATTTT.